This T cell receptor beta chain was captured in a study of blood T cell repertoires in COVID-19. Study context: Samples representing acute and convalescent COVID-19 were sourced from the United States, Italy and Spain. Sources were T cells, B-cell-depleted T cells, or PBMCs; the material itself was cDNA or gDNA.

Unmatched junction bases numbered 7, after V lost 5 bases and J lost 4 bases. Germline V gives CDR1 SGHAT, CDR2 FQNNGV. The CDR3 loop spans 14 amino acids. The authors' processing: Reference gene primer amplification yielded estimated nucleated cell counts. Clones were sequenced by immunoSEQ multiplex PCR, and TCRdb holds only the in-frame ones, with some missing. The DNA gave D and trimming, while V, J and clone size come from that table. Among 95,000 to 150,000 clones listed, around four fifths were seen once. The J gene is TRBJ1-2, the V gene TRBV11-2, with 7 bases aligning to TRBD1. Sequences were obtained from peripheral blood. This clonotype was sampled from a man in his fifties or sixties with acute or convalescent COVID-19. This CDR3 is CASSAGTVLYGYTF. CDR3 bases: TGTGCCAGCAGCGCGGGGACAGTCCTCTATGGCTACACCTTC.